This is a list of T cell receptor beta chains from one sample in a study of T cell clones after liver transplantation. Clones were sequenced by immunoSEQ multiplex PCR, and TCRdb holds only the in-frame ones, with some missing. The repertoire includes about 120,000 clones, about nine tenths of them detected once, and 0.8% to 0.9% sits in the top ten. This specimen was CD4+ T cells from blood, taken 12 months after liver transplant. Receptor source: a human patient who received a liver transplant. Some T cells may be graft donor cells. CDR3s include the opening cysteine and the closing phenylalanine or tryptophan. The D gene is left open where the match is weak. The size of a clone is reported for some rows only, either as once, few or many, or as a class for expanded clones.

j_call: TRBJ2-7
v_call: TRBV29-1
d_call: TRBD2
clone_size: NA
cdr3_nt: TGCAGCGTTGGGGCCGGGACTAGCGGGAGTTACGAGCAGTACTTC
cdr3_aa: CSVGAGTSGSYEQYF

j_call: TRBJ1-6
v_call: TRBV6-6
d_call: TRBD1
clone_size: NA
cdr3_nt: TGTGCCAGCACCCCTGGGGGACAGGGGAATTCACCCCTCCACTTT
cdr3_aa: CASTPGGQGNSPLHF

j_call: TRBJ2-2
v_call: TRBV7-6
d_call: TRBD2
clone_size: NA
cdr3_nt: TGTGCCAGCAGCTTAGAGGAGCTAGCGGGGGAATTGAACACCGGGGAGCTGTTTTTT
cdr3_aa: CASSLEELAGELNTGELFF

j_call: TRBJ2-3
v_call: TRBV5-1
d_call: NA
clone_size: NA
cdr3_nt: TGCGCCAGCAGCTTGGCGGGGGCGGGCACAGATACGCAGTATTTT
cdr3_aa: CASSLAGAGTDTQYF

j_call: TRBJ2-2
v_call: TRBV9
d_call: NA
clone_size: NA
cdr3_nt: TGTGCCAGCAGCGCTGGTTACGGAAATACCGGGGAGCTGTTTTTT
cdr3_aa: CASSAGYGNTGELFF

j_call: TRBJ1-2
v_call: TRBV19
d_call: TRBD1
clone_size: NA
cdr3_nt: TGTGCCAGTTCTTCACAGGGGGGCATAGTCCAAAACTATGGCTACACCTTC
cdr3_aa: CASSSQGGIVQNYGYTF

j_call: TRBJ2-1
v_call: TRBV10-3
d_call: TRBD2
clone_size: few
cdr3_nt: TGTGCCATCAGTGACCAGGGGACTAGCGGGAGGGCCTCGCAGTTCTTC
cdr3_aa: CAISDQGTSGRASQFF

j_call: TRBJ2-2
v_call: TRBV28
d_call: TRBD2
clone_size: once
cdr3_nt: TGTGCCAGCCTCCCATTCCGGGAGGGCACCGGGGAGCTGTTTTTT
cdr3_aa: CASLPFREGTGELFF

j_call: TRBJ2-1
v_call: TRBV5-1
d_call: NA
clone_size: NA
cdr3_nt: TGCGCCAGCAGCTTGTCAGCCCGTAGCGACAATGAGCAGTTCTTC
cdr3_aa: CASSLSARSDNEQFF

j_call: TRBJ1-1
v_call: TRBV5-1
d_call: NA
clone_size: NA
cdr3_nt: TGCGCCAGCAGCCTGATTATGGCAGGCCCCAACACTGAAGCTTTCTTT
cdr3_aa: CASSLIMAGPNTEAFF

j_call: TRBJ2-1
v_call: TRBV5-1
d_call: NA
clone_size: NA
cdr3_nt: TGCGCCAGCAGCTCTCAGTGGTCTAGCGTAATAGAAGGCCACAATGAGCAGTTCTTC
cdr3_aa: CASSSQWSSVIEGHNEQFF

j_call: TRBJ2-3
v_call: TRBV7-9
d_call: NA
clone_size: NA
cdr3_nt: TGTGCCAGCAGCTTGAGGGGTGGAGATACGCAGTATTTT
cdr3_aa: CASSLRGGDTQYF

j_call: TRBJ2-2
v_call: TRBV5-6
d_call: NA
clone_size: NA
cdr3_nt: TGTGCCAGCAGCCTATACGGCGTAACCGGGGAGCTGTTTTTT
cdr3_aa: CASSLYGVTGELFF

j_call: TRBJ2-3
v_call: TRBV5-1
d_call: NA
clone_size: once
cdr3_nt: TGCGCCAGCAGCTTGGGACAAAGCACAGATACGCAGTATTTT
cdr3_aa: CASSLGQSTDTQYF

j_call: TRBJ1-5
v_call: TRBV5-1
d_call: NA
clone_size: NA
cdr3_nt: TGCGCCAGCAGCTCAGATAGCAATCAGCCCCAGCATTTT
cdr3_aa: CASSSDSNQPQHF

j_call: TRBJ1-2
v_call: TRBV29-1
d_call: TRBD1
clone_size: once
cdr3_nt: TGCAGCGTCGGGACAGCCTCGGGCTATGGCTACACCTTC
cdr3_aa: CSVGTASGYGYTF

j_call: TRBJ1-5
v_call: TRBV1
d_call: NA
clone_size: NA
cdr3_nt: TGCACCAGCAGCCAAGATGAAGGGGGGAGCAATCAGCCCCAGCATTTT
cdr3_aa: CTSSQDEGGSNQPQHF

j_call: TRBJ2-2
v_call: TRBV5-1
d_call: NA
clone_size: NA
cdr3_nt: TGCGCCAGCAGCTTGCAGGGTTCCCAACCCGGGGAGCTGTTTTTT
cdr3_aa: CASSLQGSQPGELFF

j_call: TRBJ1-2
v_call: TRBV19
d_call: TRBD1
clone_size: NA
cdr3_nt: TGTGCCAGTATCAATAACAGGGGCTATGGCTACACCTTC
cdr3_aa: CASINNRGYGYTF

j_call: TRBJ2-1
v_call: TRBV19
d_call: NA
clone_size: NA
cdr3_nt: TGTGCCAGTAGCACTCTGGGGGGCCTCTCCTACAATGAGCAGTTCTTC
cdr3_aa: CASSTLGGLSYNEQFF

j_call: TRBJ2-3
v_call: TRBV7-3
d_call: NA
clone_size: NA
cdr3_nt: TGTGCCAGCAGCAAGGGATTCACAGATACGCAGTATTTT
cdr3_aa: CASSKGFTDTQYF

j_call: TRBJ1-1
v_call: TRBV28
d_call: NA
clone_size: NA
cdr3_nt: TGTGCCAGCAGTCTCCCCCGGTGGGGCACTGAAGCTTTCTTT
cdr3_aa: CASSLPRWGTEAFF

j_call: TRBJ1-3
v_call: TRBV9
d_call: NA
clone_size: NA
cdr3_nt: TGTGCCAGCAGCCCCCAGAACGCCTCTGGAAACACCATATATTTT
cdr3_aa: CASSPQNASGNTIYF

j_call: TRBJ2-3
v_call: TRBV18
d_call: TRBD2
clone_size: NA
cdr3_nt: TGTGCCAGCCAGCGGGATAGGAGCCCGGATACGCAGTATTTT
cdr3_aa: CASQRDRSPDTQYF

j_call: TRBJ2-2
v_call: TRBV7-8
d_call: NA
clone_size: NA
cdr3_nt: TGTGCCAGCAGCCCTAAGGCCGGGACGCTTTCTGGCGGGGAGCTGTTTTTT
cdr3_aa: CASSPKAGTLSGGELFF

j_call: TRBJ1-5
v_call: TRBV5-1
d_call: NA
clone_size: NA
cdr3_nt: TGCGCCAGCAGCCCCGGGACGAACAATCAGCCCCAGCATTTT
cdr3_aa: CASSPGTNNQPQHF

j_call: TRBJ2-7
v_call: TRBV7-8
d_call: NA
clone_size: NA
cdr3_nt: TGTGCCAGCAGCTTAGAGCTCGGAGATCACTACGAGCAGTACTTC
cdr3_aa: CASSLELGDHYEQYF

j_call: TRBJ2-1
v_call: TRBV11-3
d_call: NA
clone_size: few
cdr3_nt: TGTGCCAGCAGCTTAGGATTGGGGAATGAGCAGTTCTTC
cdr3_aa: CASSLGLGNEQFF

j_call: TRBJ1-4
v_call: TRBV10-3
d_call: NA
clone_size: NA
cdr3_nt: TGTGCCATTTCTATTTTGGAAAGTGAAAAACTGTTTTTT
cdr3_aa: CAISILESEKLFF

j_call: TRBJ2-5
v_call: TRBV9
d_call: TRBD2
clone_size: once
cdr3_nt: TGTGCCAGCAGCCCCCGCCCAGCGGGAGTAGAGACCCAGTACTTC
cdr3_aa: CASSPRPAGVETQYF

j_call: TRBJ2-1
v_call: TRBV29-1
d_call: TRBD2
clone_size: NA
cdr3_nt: TGCAGCGTTGGGTCGGCTAGCGGGAATGAGCAGTTCTTC
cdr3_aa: CSVGSASGNEQFF

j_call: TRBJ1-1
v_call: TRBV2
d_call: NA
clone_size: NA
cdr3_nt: TGTGCCTCCGAAGAGGAGAACACTGAAGCTTTCTTT
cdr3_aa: CASEEENTEAFF

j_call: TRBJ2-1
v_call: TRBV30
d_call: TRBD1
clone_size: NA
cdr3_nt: TGTGCCTGGAGTCGACAGGGAATAAACAATGAGCAGTTCTTC
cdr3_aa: CAWSRQGINNEQFF

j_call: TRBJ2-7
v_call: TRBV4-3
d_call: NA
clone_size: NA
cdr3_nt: TGCGCCAGCAGCCAAGAGCTGGGTCCCTACGAGCAGTACTTC
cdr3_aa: CASSQELGPYEQYF

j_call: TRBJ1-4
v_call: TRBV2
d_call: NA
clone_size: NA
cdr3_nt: TGTGCCAGCAGTGAAACGGAGGCAGGGACACTGTTTTTT
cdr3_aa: CASSETEAGTLFF

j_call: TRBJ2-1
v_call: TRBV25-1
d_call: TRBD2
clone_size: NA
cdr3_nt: TGTGCCAGCCCAAGCCCTCTAGCGGGAGGGCCGGGACATGAGCAGTTCTTC
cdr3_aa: CASPSPLAGGPGHEQFF

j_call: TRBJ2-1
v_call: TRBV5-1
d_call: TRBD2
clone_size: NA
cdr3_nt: TGCGCCAGCAGCCTCGGGACTACCAGCAATGAGCAGTTCTTC
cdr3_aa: CASSLGTTSNEQFF

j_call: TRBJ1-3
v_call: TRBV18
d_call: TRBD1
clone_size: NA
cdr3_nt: TGTGCCAGCTCACTCGACAGGGACTCTGGAAACACCATATATTTT
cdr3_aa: CASSLDRDSGNTIYF

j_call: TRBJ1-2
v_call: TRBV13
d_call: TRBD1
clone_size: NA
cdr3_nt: TGTGCCAGCAGCTTCGCGAGGACAGGTATTATAGGTGGCTACACCTTC
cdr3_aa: CASSFARTGIIGGYTF

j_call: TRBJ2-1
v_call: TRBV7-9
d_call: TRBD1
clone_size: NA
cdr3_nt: TGTGCCAGCAGCCCTGGACAGGAATCCTACAATGAGCAGTTCTTC
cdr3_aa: CASSPGQESYNEQFF

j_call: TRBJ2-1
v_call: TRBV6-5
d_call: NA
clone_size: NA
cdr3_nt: TGTGCCAGCAGAGAGTACAATGAGCAGTTCTTC
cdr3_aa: CASREYNEQFF

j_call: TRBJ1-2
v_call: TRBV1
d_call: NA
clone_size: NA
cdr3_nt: TGCACCAGCAGCCAAGGGGGTTGGTTCAGTAACTATGGCTACACCTTC
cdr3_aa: CTSSQGGWFSNYGYTF

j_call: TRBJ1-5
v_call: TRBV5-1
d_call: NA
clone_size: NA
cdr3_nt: TGCGCCAGCAGCTTGGACGGAGGCAATCAGCCCCAGCATTTT
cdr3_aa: CASSLDGGNQPQHF

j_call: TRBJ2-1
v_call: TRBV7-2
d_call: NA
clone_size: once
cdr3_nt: TGTGCCAGCAGCTTAGAGGGCTCGGGACCAAAGGTCAATGAGCAGTTCTTC
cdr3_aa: CASSLEGSGPKVNEQFF